This T cell receptor (beta chain) came from a study of monozygotic twins with inflammatory bowel disease. General observations from the study: Repertoire similarity matched across concordant and discordant twins, perhaps owing to limited power. Immunosuppressive treatments differing between patients may have added repertoire variability.

Total RNA, at approximately 3,800 ng, went into every TCR library. With the 5' RACE reads reprocessed, TCRdb shows one record per CDR3 protein and no DNA. The ten most abundant clones cover 2% of a sample with 300,000 to 350,000 distinct CDR3 sequences. This CDR3 has 15 amino acids. CDR1 SEHNR and CDR2 FQNEAQ come from the germline V gene (reference sequence). Note on this clonotype: The antigen is undetermined.

The chain has TRBV7-9 and TRBJ2-5. The clonotype comes from a human donor with ulcerative colitis or Crohn's disease, or a healthy co-twin of an affected twin (not recorded which). Sequenced sample: blood. CDR3 in amino acids: CASSRDLGSTETQYF.